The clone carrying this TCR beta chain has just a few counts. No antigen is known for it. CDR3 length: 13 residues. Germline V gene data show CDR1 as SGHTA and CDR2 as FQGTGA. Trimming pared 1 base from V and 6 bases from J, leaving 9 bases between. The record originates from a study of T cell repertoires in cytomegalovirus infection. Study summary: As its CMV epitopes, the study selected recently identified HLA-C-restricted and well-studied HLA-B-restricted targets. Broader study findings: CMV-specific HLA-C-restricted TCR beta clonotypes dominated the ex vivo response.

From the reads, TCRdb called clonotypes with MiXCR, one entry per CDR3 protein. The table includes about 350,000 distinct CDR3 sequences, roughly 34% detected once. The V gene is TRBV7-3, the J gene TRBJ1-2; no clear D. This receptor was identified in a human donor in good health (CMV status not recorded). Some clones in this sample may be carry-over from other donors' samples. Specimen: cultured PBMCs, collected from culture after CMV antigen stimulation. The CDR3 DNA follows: TGTGCCAGCAGCTTAAGGGGAATGGATGGCTACACCTTC. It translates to CASSLRGMDGYTF.